What follows describes a single T cell receptor (beta chain). Participants had their cohort set by participant-reported clinical history. The CDR3 loop spans 15 amino acids. The germline gives CDR1 SGHTA, CDR2 FQGNSA. Trimming took 6 bases from V and 5 from J; bases not matched to a gene: 5. The sample is drawn from a study of blood T cell repertoires in COVID-19. Overall study: Both acute and convalescent COVID-19 samples were obtained from the United States, Italy and Spain. T cells, B-cell-depleted T cells, or PBMCs supplied cDNA or gDNA.

In the original workflow: For nucleated cells, counts were estimated from reference gene primer amplification. Sequenced by immunoSEQ multiplex PCR; TCRdb stores in-frame clones only, minus some. That table is the source of V, J and clone size, and D and trimming were worked out from the DNA. The sample lists 300,000 to 400,000 clones; roughly 90% were seen once. This sequence originates from a man in his sixties who had recovered from COVID-19. Sequencing was carried out using PBMCs or T cells enriched from blood (not recorded which). The chain joins TRBV7-2 to TRBJ2-2, with 11 bases fitting TRBD2. The CDR3 DNA sequence: TGTGCCAGCAGTCGACTAGCGGGGATGACCGGGGAGCTGTTTTTT. It translates to CASSRLAGMTGELFF. Using reference TRBV7-2 and TRBJ2-2 for the parts outside the CDR3, the full variable domain is GAGVSQSPSNKVTEKGKDVELRCDPISGHTALYWYRQSLGQGLEFLIYFQGNSAPDKSGLPSDRFSAERTGGSVSTLTIQRTQQEDSAVYLCASSRLAGMTGELFFGEGSRLTVL.